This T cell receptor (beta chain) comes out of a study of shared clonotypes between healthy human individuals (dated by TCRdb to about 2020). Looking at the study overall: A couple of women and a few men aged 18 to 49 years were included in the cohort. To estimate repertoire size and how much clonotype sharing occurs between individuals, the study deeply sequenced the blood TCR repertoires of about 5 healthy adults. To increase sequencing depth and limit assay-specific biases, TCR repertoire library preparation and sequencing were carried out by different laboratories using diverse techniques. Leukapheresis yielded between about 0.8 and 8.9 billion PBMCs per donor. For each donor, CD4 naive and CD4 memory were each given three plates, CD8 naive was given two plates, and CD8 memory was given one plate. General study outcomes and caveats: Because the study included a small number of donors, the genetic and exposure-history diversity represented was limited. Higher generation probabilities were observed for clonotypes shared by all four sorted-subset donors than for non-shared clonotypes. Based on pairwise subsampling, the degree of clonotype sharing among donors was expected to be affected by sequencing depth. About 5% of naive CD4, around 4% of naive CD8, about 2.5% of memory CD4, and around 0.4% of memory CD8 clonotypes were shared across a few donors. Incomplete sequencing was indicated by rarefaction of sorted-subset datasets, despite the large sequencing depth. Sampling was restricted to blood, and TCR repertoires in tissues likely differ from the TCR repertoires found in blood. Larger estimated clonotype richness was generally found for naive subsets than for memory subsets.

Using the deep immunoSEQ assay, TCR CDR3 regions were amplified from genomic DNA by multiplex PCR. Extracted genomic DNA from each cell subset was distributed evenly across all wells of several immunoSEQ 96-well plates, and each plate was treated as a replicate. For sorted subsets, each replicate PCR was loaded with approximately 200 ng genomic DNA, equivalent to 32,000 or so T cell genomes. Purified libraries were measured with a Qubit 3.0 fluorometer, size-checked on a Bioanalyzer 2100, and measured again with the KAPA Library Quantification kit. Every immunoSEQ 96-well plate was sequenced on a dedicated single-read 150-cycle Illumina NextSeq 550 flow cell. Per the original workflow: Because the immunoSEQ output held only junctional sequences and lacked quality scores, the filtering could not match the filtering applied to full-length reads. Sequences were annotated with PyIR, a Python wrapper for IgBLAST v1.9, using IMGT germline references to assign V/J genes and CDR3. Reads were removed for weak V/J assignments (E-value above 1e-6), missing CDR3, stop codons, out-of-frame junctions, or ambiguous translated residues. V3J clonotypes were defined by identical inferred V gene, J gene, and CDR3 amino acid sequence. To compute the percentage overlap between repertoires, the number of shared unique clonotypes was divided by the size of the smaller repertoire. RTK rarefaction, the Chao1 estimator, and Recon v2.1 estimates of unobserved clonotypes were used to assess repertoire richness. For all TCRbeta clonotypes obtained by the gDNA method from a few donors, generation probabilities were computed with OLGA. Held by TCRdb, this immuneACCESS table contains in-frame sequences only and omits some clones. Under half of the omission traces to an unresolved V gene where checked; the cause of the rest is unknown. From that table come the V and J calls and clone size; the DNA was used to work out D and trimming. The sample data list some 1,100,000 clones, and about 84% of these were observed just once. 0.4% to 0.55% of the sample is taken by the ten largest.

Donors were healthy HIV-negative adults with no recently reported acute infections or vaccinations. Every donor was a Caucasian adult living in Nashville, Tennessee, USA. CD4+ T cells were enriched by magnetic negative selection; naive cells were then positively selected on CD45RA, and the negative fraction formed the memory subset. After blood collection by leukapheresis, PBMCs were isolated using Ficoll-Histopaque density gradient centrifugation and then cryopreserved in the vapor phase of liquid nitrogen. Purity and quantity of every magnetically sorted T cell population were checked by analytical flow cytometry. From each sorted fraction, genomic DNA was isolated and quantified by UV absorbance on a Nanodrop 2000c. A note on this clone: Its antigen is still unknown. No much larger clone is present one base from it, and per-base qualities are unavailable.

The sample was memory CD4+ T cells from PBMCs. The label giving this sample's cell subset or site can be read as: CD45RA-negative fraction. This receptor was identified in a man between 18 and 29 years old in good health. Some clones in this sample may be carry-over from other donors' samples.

The DNA reads as follows: TGTGCCAGCAGCTTAGGGCCAGCCTACAATGAGCAGTTCTTC. It is translated as CASSLGPAYNEQFF. The sequence is built from TRBV7-8 and TRBJ2-1, with the D segment identity uncertain. Trimming costs V 1 base and J 2 bases, and their ends lie 6 bases apart. Based on the germline V gene, the CDR1 and CDR2 sequences are SGHVS and FQNEAQ. From the cysteine up to the phenylalanine, the CDR3 has a length of 14 residues. The entry retains the CDR3 DNA only, 42 bases that are in frame from base 1.